A selection of T cell receptor beta chains follows, all from one sample in a study of blood T cell repertoires in COVID-19. Sequencing used immunoSEQ multiplex PCR; TCRdb keeps in-frame clones, though not all of them. The sample holds about 260,000 clones, around 86% seen once. Sequenced input: peripheral blood. Every receptor here comes from a woman aged 40 to 50 who had recovered from COVID-19. CDR3s include the opening cysteine and the closing phenylalanine or tryptophan. The order of the fields is D gene, clone size, J gene, V gene, CDR3 DNA, CDR3 protein. The D gene is left open where the match is weak. Only part of the rows carry a size: once, few, many, or a class if the clone is expanded.

D gene: NA; clone size: NA; J gene: TRBJ1-4; V gene: TRBV6-2/TRBV6-3; CDR3 DNA: TGTGCCAGCAGTTACTCCCGGGACATGAATGAAAAACTGTTTTTT; CDR3 protein: CASSYSRDMNEKLFF
D gene: NA; clone size: NA; J gene: TRBJ2-7; V gene: TRBV18; CDR3 DNA: TGTGCCAGCTCACCTAGCTCGGAGGAGGACGAGCAGTACTTC; CDR3 protein: CASSPSSEEDEQYF
D gene: NA; clone size: NA; J gene: TRBJ1-2; V gene: TRBV5-4; CDR3 DNA: TGTGCCAGCAGCCAATTCGGGGACTATGGCTACACCTTC; CDR3 protein: CASSQFGDYGYTF
D gene: TRBD1; clone size: NA; J gene: TRBJ1-1; V gene: TRBV19; CDR3 DNA: TGTGCCAGTACCCCACAGGGGGCCAACACTGAAGCTTTCTTT; CDR3 protein: CASTPQGANTEAFF
D gene: TRBD2; clone size: NA; J gene: TRBJ2-5; V gene: TRBV4-1; CDR3 DNA: TGCGCCAGCAGCCACCCCTCCCTCGCTCCTCGGACTAGCCGAGAGACCCAGTACTTC; CDR3 protein: CASSHPSLAPRTSRETQYF
D gene: NA; clone size: once; J gene: TRBJ2-3; V gene: TRBV2; CDR3 DNA: TGTGCCTCTCGGGCGGGACTTCACACAGATACGCAGTATTTT; CDR3 protein: CASRAGLHTDTQYF
D gene: TRBD2; clone size: NA; J gene: TRBJ2-5; V gene: TRBV3-1/TRBV3-2; CDR3 DNA: TGTGCCAGCAGCTCCGGACTAGCGGGGGGGCGTGAGACCCAGTACTTC; CDR3 protein: CASSSGLAGGRETQYF
D gene: TRBD2; clone size: NA; J gene: TRBJ2-3; V gene: TRBV29-1; CDR3 DNA: TGCAGCGTTGATAGCGGGGGGACCACTAGCACAGATACGCAGTATTTT; CDR3 protein: CSVDSGGTTSTDTQYF
D gene: NA; clone size: NA; J gene: TRBJ2-5; V gene: TRBV30; CDR3 DNA: TGTGCCTGGGGCTTAGGCCAAGGGGATGGGGAGACCCAGTACTTC; CDR3 protein: CAWGLGQGDGETQYF
D gene: NA; clone size: NA; J gene: TRBJ1-1; V gene: TRBV4-2; CDR3 DNA: TGTGCCAGCAGCCTAACAGGGAGCACTGAAGCTTTCTTT; CDR3 protein: CASSLTGSTEAFF
D gene: TRBD1; clone size: NA; J gene: TRBJ2-1; V gene: TRBV7-8; CDR3 DNA: TGTGCCAGCAGCCCAAACAGACAGGGGGCGACCTACAATGAGCAGTTCTTC; CDR3 protein: CASSPNRQGATYNEQFF
D gene: NA; clone size: few; J gene: TRBJ1-2; V gene: TRBV7-2; CDR3 DNA: TGTGCCAGCAGCTTTACGGTGGCCGGGGGTGGCTACACCTTC; CDR3 protein: CASSFTVAGGGYTF
D gene: TRBD2; clone size: NA; J gene: TRBJ2-7; V gene: TRBV27; CDR3 DNA: TGTGCCAGCAGTTGGCCCACTAGCGGGGGAATCCACGAGCAGTACTTC; CDR3 protein: CASSWPTSGGIHEQYF